A single T cell receptor (beta chain) is shown here with its context. Per the authors' pipeline: Cell counts per sample came from amplifying reference gene primers. Measured with immunoSEQ multiplex PCR; TCRdb has only the in-frame clones, and not every one. The V and J calls and clone size were taken over from that table, and D and trimming were inferred from the DNA. The repertoire holds approximately 99,000 clones, with more than 65% as singletons. The data stem from a study of blood T cell repertoires in COVID-19. As for the study in general: Collection of acute and convalescent COVID-19 samples took place in the United States, Italy and Spain. The cDNA or gDNA used as material had been derived from T cells, B-cell-depleted T cells, or PBMCs.

The sequenced sample was peripheral blood. The TCR originated in a woman of 80 years or more with active or convalescent COVID-19.

The CDR3 loop reads CASSVHKGQGNEKLFF. The CDR3 nucleotides are TGTGCCAGCAGCGTCCACAAGGGACAGGGGAATGAAAAACTGTTTTTT. V is TRBV9 and J is TRBJ1-4; 10 bases fit TRBD1. The CDR3 length is 16 residues. Germline-derived CDR1 and CDR2 are SGDLS and YYNGEE. V lost 2 bases to trimming and J lost 5 bases; unmatched junction nucleotides: 6.